These 8 T cell receptor beta chains were sequenced from one sample in a study of blood T cell repertoires in COVID-19. Some clones are missing from TCRdb's copy, which holds only in-frame ones; the method was immunoSEQ multiplex PCR. The sample comprises roughly 64,000 clones, more than 75% of which are singletons, and 2.5% to 3.5% rests with the top ten. Specimen: peripheral blood. These receptors were taken from a man aged 50-59 years with active COVID-19.

The chain is built from TRBV23-1 and TRBJ2-2; the D gene is possibly TRBD1 (5 bases). TRBV23-1 is designated an ORF whose function remains uncertain. This CDR3 has 18 residues. Trimming removed 4 bases from V and 6 bases from J, with 24 bases in between. CDR3 in amino acids: CASSPRRQGFPSAGELFF. The CDR3 DNA sequence: TGCGCCAGCAGTCCTCGAAGGCAGGGTTTCCCTAGTGCCGGGGAGCTGTTTTTT.

The chain uses TRBV5-5 and TRBJ1-1; D call uncertain. Germline V CDR1 and CDR2: SGHKS, YYEKEE (reference sequence). CDR3 size: 13 residues. The V and J ends lost 0 bases and 0 bases respectively, with 3 bases between them. CDR3 loop: CASSLAVNTEAFF. For the CDR3, the DNA is TGTGCCAGCAGCTTGGCAGTGAACACTGAAGCTTTCTTT.

The rearrangement uses TRBV24-1 and TRBJ2-7, with 10 bases aligning to TRBD1. Germline CDR1 KGHDR, CDR2 SFDVKD. The CDR3 is 15 amino acids. The J segment lost 3 bases and the V segment lost 3 bases, leaving 4 bases of the junction unmatched. CDR3 nucleotide sequence: TGTGCCACCAGTGATAAAGGGACAGGGGACTACGAGCAGTACTTC. Its protein product is CATSDKGTGDYEQYF.

The V call is TRBV7-3, the J call TRBJ1-1; D remains ambiguous. V gave up 1 base and J gave up 4 bases, with 7 bases separating them. Germline V gene lookup returns CDR1 SGHTA and CDR2 FQGTGA. This CDR3 is 13 amino acids long. CDR3 in DNA: TGTGCCAGCAGCTTAAGCCCCAGCACTGAAGCTTTCTTT. The encoded protein is CASSLSPSTEAFF.

V and J are TRBV6-4 and TRBJ1-2; D call uncertain. V gave up 6 bases and J gave up 4 bases, with 18 bases separating them. The length of the CDR3 is 15 residues. Looked up from germline, CDR1 is MRHNA and CDR2 is SNTAGT. This CDR3 is CASSKREGSVYGYTF. As DNA, the CDR3 is TGTGCCAGCAGCAAGAGGGAGGGTAGCGTCTATGGCTACACCTTC.

The chain has TRBV15 and TRBJ2-2, with TRBD2 identical over 7 bases. The CDR3 is 14 amino acids. The V gene end was trimmed by 6 bases and the J gene end by 1 base; junction bases not matched to a gene: 2. The germline gives CDR1 LNHNV, CDR2 YYDKDF (reference sequence). The CDR3 loop is CATSPGGNTGELFF. The CDR3 bases are TGTGCCACCAGTCCGGGGGGGAACACCGGGGAGCTGTTTTTT. The variable domain in full, with the rest retrieved from reference TRBV15 and TRBJ2-2, is DAMVIQNPRYQVTQFGKPVTLSCSQTLNHNVMYWYQQKSSQAPKLLFHYYDKDFNNEADTPDNFQSRRPNTSFCFLDIRSPGLGDTAMYLCATSPGGNTGELFFGEGSRLTVL.

This clone appeared a few times. The V gene is TRBV6-6, the J gene TRBJ2-3, with TRBD2 matching 8 bases. This CDR3 region has 16 residues. Trimming took 5 bases from V and 5 from J; bases not matched to a gene: 12. Germline CDR1 MNHNY, CDR2 SVGAGI (reference sequence). CDR3 sequence reads: CASSPGGGSVVDTQYF. The CDR3 DNA follows: TGTGCCAGCAGTCCCGGGGGGGGAAGCGTCGTAGATACGCAGTATTTT.

This clone was recorded once. V and J are TRBV7-9 and TRBJ2-1; no reliable D call. Germline CDR1 reads SEHNR; CDR2 reads FQNEAQ (reference sequence). V gave up 5 bases and J gave up 4 bases, with 12 bases separating them. This CDR3 region has 14 residues. The CDR3 coding sequence is TGTGCCAGCAGCCCGTCCCACTCATACAATGAGCAGTTCTTC. Its protein is CASSPSHSYNEQFF.